Detailed here is one T cell receptor (beta chain). Its antigen is not known. This sample stems from a study of radiation and T cells in renal cell carcinoma. Study outcomes and limitations: Top tumor clonotypes rose in blood 2 weeks post-radiation, then contracted.

The CDR3 consists of 14 residues. The ends lost 5 bases at V and 4 bases at J; junction bases unmatched: 3. CDR1 MRHNA and CDR2 SNTAGT come from the germline V gene. Repertoires were generated with immunoSEQ multiplex PCR, while TCRdb's copy carries only in-frame clones and drops some. The table has just over 150,000 clones, about nine tenths seen once. Time point specified: blood 2 weeks post-SBRT. Treatment: 15 Gy SBRT to primary tumor, nephrectomy 4 weeks later. Radiation-treated patients gave blood at baseline, week 2 and week 4. This material consisted of blood, taken from a patient whose treatment included radiotherapy and nephrectomy. The source of this sequence is a woman between 45 and 65 years old with renal cell carcinoma. The chain has TRBV6-4 and TRBJ2-1; TRBD1 agrees at 9 bases. The CDR3 DNA sequence: TGTGCCAGCAGTCCCGGGACAGGGTACAATGAGCAGTTCTTC. Protein: CASSPGTGYNEQFF.